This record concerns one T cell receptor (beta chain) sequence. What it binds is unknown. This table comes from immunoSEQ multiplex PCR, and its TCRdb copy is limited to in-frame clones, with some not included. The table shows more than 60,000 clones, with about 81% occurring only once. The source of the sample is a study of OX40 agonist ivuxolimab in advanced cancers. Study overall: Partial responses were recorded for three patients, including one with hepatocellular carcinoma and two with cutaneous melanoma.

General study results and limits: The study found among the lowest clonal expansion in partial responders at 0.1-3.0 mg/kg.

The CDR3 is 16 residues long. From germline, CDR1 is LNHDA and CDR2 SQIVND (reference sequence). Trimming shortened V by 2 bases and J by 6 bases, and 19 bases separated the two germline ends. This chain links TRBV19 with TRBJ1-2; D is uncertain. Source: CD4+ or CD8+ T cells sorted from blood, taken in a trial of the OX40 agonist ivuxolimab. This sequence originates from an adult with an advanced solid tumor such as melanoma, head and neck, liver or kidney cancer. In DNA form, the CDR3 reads TGTGCCAGTAGTATACCCAGTGGCCGGCTTTGGGATGGCTACACCTTC. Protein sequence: CASSIPSGRLWDGYTF.